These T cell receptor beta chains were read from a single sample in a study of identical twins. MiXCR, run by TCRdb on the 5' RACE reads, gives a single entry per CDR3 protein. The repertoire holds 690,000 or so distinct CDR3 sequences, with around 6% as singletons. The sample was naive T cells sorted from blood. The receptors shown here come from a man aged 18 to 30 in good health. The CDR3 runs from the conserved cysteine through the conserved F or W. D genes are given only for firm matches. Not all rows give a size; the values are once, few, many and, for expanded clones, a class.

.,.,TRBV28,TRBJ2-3,CASRYRVRADTQYF,TGTGCCAGCAGGTACAGGGTGAGGGCAGATACGCAGTATTTT
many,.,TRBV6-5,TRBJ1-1,CASSHSGGANTEAFF,TGTGCCAGCAGCCACTCTGGAGGGGCGAACACTGAAGCTTTCTTT
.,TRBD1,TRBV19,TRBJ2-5,CASSTTGGWETQYF,TGTGCCAGTAGTACAACAGGGGGCTGGGAGACCCAGTACTTC
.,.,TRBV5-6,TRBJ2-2,CASTAGAGPTGELFF,TGTGCCAGCACCGCCGGGGCCGGCCCCACCGGGGAGCTGTTTTTT
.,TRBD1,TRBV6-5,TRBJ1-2,CASSYSDRDYGYTF,TGTGCCAGCAGTTACTCGGACAGGGATTATGGCTACACCTTC
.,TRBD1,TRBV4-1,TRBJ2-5,CASSQATGGETQYF,TGCGCCAGCAGCCAAGCGACAGGGGGAGAGACCCAGTACTTC
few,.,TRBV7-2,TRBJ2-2,CASSTNKGTGELFF,TGTGCCAGCAGCACAAACAAGGGGACCGGGGAGCTGTTTTTT
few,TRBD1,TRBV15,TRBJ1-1,CATSRELDRVTEAFF,TGTGCCACCAGCAGAGAGCTTGACAGGGTCACTGAAGCTTTCTTT
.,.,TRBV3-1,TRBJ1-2,CASSQGAYGYTF,TGTGCCAGCTCCCAAGGAGCCTATGGCTACACCTTC
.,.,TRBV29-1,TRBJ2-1,CSVGGALTYNEQFF,TGCAGCGTTGGGGGAGCCTTAACCTACAATGAGCAGTTCTTC
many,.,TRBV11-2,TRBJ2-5,CASSLDLETQYF,TGTGCCAGCAGCTTAGATCTAGAGACCCAGTACTTC
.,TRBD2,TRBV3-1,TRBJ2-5,CASSHTLAGPQETQNF,TGTGCCAGCAGCCACACCCTAGCGGGACCCCAAGAGACCCAGAACTTC
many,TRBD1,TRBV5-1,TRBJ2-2,CASSPRTGAHTGELFF,TGCGCCAGCAGCCCTAGGACAGGGGCCCACACCGGGGAGCTGTTTTTT
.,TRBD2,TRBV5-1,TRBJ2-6,CASSPGGRHSGANVLTF,TGCGCCAGCAGCCCGGGGGGACGGCACTCTGGGGCCAACGTCCTGACTTTC
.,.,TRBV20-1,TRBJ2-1,CSATQRETRTDEQFF,TGCAGTGCAACCCAACGGGAGACCCGGACCGATGAGCAGTTCTTC
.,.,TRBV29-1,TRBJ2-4,CSVVGRIAKNIQYF,TGCAGCGTTGTGGGGAGGATTGCCAAAAACATTCAGTACTTC
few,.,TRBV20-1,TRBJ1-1,CSARRATGLGEAFF,TGCAGTGCTAGACGGGCAACAGGCTTAGGGGAAGCTTTCTTT
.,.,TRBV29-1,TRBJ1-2,CSVAKNRINYGYTF,TGCAGCGTTGCAAAAAATCGGATTAACTATGGCTACACCTTC
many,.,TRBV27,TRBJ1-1,CASSPRGMNTEAFF,TGTGCCAGCAGTCCGCGGGGCATGAACACTGAAGCTTTCTTT
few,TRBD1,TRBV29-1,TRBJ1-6,CSVSTGGEALHF,TGCAGCGTATCGACAGGGGGTGAGGCCCTCCACTTT
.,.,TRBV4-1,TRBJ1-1,CASSQDPGTEAFF,TGCGCCAGCAGCCAAGATCCAGGCACTGAAGCTTTCTTT
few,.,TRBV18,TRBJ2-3,CASSPRRELRDTQYF,TGTGCCAGCTCACCGCGGCGGGAACTAAGAGATACGCAGTATTTT
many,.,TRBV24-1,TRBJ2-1,CATSDLYSGNEQFF,TGTGCCACCAGTGATTTGTATAGCGGCAATGAGCAGTTCTTC
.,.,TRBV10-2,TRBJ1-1,CASSELGRTEAFF,TGCGCCAGCAGTGAGTTGGGGAGAACTGAAGCTTTCTTT
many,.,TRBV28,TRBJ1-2,CASSPRTAPYGYTF,TGTGCCAGCAGTCCCCGGACAGCCCCCTATGGCTACACCTTC
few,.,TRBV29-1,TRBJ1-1,CSPSLLFAEAFF,TGCAGCCCATCCCTTCTTTTCGCTGAAGCTTTCTTT
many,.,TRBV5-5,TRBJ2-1,CASSPVRGGEAYNEQFF,TGTGCCAGCAGCCCTGTGCGGGGCGGCGAGGCCTACAATGAGCAGTTCTTC
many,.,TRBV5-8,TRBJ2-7,CASSPPVGAGSYEQYF,TGTGCCAGCAGCCCCCCCGTAGGCGCAGGATCCTACGAGCAGTACTTC
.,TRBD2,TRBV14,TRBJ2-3,CASSQYEREKNTDTQYF,TGTGCCAGCAGCCAGTACGAGCGGGAGAAGAACACAGATACGCAGTATTTT
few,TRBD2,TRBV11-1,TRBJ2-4,CASSRGGGVNIQYF,TGTGCCAGCAGCCGCGGGGGGGGAGTAAACATTCAGTACTTC
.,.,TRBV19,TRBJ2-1,CASSMGQRVYNEQFF,TGTGCCAGTAGTATGGGGCAGAGGGTCTACAATGAGCAGTTCTTC
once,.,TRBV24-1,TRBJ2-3,CATSPRFSLADTQYF,TGTGCCACCAGTCCCCGATTTTCTCTAGCAGATACGCAGTATTTT
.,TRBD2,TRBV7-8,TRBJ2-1,CASSVFPPRREGPYNEQFF,TGTGCCAGCAGCGTATTTCCCCCAAGGCGGGAGGGCCCGTACAATGAGCAGTTCTTC